The following is a T cell receptor beta chain sequence with its context. Its target is not known. The V end was cut by 0 bases, the J end by 7 bases, with 14 bases between. The germline V gene has CDR1 KGHSH and CDR2 LQKENI. The CDR3 runs to 15 residues. This specimen belongs to a study of vaccination effects on CD4 cells after COVID-19. Background on the study: Subjects were given two BNT162b2 or mRNA-1273 vaccine doses.

Antigen-specific CD4+ T cells were expanded (with viral peptide pools) by the ViraFEST assay ahead of sequencing. Following culture for approximately ten days, CD4+ T cells were isolated. Between March and December 2020, the person had a SARS-CoV-2 infection that PCR confirmed. Every well got around 1.9 million PBMC, which were grown with 10 IU/ml IL-2 and about 9.5 ug/ml peptides. The authors replaced half the medium with IL-2 medium on days 3 and 7. Data came from immunoSEQ multiplex PCR; TCRdb stores just in-frame clones and leaves some out. The sample consists of about 34,000 clones, around 75% of them appearing once.

The sample was CD4+ T cells from PBMCs cultured with a peptide pool, taken before COVID-19 vaccination. This sequence joins TRBV18 and TRBJ2-3; TRBD1 might be the D (6 bases). This sequence originates from a human donor who had a prior SARS-CoV-2 infection. The CDR3 here is CASSPPNRAENTQYF. CDR3 sequence (DNA): TGTGCCAGCTCACCACCCAACAGGGCTGAGAATACGCAGTATTTT.